This TCR beta chain derives from a study of Graves' ophthalmopathy and Graves' hyperthyroidism. Trimming cost V 6 bases and J 2 bases; bases outside gene matches: 3. The CDR3 loop spans 14 amino acids. CDR1 DFQATT and CDR2 SNEGSKA come from the germline V gene (reference sequence). The sequenced template was RNA, covering the TCR beta CDR3 region. The library came from an HTBI-primed first-round RT-PCR and a second-round multiplex PCR. TCRdb reprocessed the multiplex PCR reads with MiXCR, giving one entry per CDR3 protein. The sample yields around 1,200,000 distinct CDR3 sequences, about 40% seen once.

V and J are TRBV20-1 and TRBJ2-3, with TRBD2 identical over 12 bases. Sample: peripheral blood or thyroid tissue (not recorded which). This clonotype was sampled from an adult man with Graves' hyperthyroidism. The CDR3 region has the DNA TGCAGTGCGTGGACTAGCGGGACCACAGATACGCAGTATTTT. Amino acid sequence: CSAWTSGTTDTQYF.